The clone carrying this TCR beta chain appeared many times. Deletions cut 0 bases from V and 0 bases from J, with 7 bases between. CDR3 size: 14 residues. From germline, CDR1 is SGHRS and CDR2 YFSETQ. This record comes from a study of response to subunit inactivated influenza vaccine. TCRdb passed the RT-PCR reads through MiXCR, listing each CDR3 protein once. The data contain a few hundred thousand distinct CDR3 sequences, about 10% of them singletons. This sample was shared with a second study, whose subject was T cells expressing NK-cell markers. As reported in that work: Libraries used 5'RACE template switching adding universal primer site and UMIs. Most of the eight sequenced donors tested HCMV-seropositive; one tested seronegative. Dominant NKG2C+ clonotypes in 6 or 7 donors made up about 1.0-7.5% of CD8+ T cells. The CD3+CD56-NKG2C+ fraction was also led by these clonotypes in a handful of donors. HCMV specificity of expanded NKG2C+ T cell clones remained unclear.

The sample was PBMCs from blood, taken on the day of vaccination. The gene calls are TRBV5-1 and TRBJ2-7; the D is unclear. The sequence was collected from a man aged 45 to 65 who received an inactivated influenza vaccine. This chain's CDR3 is CASSLVESSYEQYF. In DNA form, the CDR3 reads TGCGCCAGCAGCTTGGTGGAAAGCTCCTACGAGCAGTACTTC.